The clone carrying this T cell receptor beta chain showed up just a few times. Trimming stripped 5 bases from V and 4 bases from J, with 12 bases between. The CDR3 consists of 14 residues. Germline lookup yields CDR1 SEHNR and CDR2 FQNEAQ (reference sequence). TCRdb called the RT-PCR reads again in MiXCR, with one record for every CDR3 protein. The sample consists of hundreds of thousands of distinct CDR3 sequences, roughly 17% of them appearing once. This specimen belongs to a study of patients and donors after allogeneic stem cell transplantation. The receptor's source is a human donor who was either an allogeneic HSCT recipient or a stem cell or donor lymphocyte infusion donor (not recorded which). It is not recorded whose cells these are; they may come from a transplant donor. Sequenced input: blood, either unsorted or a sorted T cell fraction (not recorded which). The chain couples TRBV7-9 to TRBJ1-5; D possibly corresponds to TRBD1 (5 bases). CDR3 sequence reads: CASSRDGNNQPQHF. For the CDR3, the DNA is TGTGCCAGCAGCCGGGACGGAAATAATCAGCCCCAGCATTTT.